This T cell receptor beta chain was sequenced during a study of blood T cell repertoires in COVID-19. The wider study: The United States, Italy and Spain were the sources of the acute and convalescent COVID-19 samples.

Sequencing used immunoSEQ multiplex PCR; TCRdb keeps in-frame clones, though not all of them. The data show fewer than 45,000 clones, 65% to 85% seen once. Trimming took 5 bases from V and 0 from J; bases not matched to a gene: 7. The CDR3 runs to 16 residues. The V gene's germline CDR1 is KGHSH and CDR2 LQKENI. The sequenced sample was peripheral blood. The sequence derives from a man between 35 and 55 years old with active or convalescent COVID-19. The V call is TRBV18, the J call TRBJ1-3; 7 nucleotides line up with TRBD1. CDR3 nucleotides: TGTGCCAGCTCAACGACAGGGACTAGCTCTGGAAACACCATATATTTT. Protein: CASSTTGTSSGNTIYF.